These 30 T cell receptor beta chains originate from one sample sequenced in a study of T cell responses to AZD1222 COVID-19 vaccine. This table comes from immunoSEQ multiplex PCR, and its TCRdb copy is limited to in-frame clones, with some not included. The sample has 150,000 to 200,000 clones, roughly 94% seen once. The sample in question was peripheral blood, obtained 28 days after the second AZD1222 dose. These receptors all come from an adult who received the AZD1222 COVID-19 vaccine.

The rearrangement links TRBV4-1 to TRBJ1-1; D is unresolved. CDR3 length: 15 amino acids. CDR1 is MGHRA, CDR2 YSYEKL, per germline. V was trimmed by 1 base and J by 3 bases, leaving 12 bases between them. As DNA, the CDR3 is TGCGCCAGCAGCCAAGGCCCGGGGAGGGACACTGAAGCTTTCTTT. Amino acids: CASSQGPGRDTEAFF.

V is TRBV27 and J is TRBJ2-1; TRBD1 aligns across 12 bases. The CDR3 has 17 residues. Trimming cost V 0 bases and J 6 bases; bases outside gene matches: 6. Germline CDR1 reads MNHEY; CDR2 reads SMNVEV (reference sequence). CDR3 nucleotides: TGTGCCAGCAGTTTATCCTCCGGGACAGGGGGCCTCAATGAGCAGTTCTTC. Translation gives CASSLSSGTGGLNEQFF.

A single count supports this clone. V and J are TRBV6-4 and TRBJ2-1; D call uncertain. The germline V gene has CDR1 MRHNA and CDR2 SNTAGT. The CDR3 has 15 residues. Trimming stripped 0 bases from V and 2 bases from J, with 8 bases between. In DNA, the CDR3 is TGTGCCAGCAGTGACTCAGGGTTCCCCTACAATGAGCAGTTCTTC. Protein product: CASSDSGFPYNEQFF.

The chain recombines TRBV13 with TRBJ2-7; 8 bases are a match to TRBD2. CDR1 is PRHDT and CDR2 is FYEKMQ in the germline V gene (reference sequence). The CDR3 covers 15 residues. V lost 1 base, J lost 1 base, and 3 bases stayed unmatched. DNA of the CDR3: TGTGCCAGCAGCTTAGCGGGAGGGCCGTCCTACGAGCAGTACTTC. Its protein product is CASSLAGGPSYEQYF.

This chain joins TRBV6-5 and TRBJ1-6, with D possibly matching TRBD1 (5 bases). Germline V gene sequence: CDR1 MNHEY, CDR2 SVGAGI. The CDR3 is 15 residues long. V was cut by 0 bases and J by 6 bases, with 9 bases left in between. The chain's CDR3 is CASSYSGRSNSPLHF. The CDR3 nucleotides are TGTGCCAGCAGTTACTCGGGACGGAGTAATTCACCCCTCCACTTT.

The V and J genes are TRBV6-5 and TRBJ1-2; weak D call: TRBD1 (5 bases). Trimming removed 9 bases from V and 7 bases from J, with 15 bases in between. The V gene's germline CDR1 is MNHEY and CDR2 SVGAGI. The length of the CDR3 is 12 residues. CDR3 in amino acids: CASQKWGSGYTF. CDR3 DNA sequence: TGTGCCAGTCAAAAATGGGGGAGTGGCTACACCTTC.

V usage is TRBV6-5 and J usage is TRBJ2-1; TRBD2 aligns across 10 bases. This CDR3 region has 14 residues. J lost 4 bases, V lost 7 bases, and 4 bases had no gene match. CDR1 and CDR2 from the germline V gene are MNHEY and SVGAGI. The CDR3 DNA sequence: TGTGCCAGCAAGAGGACTAGCGGATACAATGAGCAGTTCTTC. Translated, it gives CASKRTSGYNEQFF.

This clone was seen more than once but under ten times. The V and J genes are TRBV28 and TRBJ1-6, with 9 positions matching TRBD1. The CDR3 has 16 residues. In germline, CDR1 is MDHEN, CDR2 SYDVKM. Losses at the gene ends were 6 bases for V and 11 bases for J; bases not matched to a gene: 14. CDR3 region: CASSSTGTGILTPLHF. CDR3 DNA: TGTGCCAGCAGCTCGACCGGGACAGGGATCCTTACACCCCTCCACTTT.

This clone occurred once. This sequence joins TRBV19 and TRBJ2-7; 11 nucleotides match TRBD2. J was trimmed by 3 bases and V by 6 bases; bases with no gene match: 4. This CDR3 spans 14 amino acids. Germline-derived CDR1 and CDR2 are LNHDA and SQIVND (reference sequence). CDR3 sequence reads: CASSLGTSGYEQYF. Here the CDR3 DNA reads TGTGCCAGTAGCCTCGGGACTAGCGGCTACGAGCAGTACTTC.

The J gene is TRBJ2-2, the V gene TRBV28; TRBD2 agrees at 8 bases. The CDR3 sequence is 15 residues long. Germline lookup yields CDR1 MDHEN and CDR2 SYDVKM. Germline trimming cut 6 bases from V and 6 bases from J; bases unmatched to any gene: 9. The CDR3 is CASSPLSGKAGELFF. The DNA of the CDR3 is TGTGCCAGCAGCCCCCTTAGCGGGAAGGCCGGGGAGCTGTTTTTT.

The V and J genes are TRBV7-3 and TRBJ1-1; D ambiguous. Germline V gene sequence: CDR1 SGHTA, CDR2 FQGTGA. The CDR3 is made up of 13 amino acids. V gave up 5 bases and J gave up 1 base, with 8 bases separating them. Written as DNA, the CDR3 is TGTGCCAGCAGCCAGGCATCGAACACTGAAGCTTTCTTT. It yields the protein CASSQASNTEAFF.

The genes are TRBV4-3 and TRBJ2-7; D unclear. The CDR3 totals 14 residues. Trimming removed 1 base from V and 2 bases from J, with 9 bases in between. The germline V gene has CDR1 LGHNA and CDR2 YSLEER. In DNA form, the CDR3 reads TGCGCCAGCAGCCAAGGCGTCTCTGCCTACGAGCAGTACTTC. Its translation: CASSQGVSAYEQYF.

CDR3 sequence: CASSQGLGEKLFF. In nucleotides, the CDR3 is TGTGCCAGCAGCCAGGGCTTGGGCGAAAAACTGTTTTTT. V gene TRBV3-1 (or the pseudogene TRBV3-2) combines with J gene TRBJ1-4, with unresolved D. The V and J ends lost 3 bases and 8 bases respectively, with 10 bases between them. This CDR3 is built from 13 residues. The germline V gene encodes CDR1 LGHDT and CDR2 YNNKEL (reference sequence).

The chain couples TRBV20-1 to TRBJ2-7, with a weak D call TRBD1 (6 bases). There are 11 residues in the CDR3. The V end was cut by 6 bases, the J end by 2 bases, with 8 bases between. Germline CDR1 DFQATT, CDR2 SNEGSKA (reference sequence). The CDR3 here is CSARTAYEQYF. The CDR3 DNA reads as TGCAGTGCCCGGACAGCCTACGAGCAGTACTTC.

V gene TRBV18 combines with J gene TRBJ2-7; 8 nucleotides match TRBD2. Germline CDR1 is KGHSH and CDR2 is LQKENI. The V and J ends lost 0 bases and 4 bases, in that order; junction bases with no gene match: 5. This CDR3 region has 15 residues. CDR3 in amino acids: CASSPPQRERYEQYF. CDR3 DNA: TGTGCCAGCTCACCACCCCAGCGGGAGCGGTACGAGCAGTACTTC.

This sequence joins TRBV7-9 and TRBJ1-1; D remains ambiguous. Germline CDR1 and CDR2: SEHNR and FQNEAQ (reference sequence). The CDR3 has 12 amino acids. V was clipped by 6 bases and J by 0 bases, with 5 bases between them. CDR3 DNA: TGTGCCAGCAGACCAGTGAACACTGAAGCTTTCTTT. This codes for CASRPVNTEAFF.

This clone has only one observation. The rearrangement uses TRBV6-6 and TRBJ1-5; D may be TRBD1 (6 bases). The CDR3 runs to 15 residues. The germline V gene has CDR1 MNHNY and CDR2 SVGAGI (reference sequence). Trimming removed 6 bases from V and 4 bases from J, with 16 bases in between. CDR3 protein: CASSQNRVGNQPQHF. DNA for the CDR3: TGTGCCAGCAGCCAGAACAGGGTGGGAAATCAGCCCCAGCATTTT.

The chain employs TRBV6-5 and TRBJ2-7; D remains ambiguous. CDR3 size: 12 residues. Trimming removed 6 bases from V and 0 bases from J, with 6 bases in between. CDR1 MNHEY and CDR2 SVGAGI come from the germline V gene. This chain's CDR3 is CASSSGSYEQYF. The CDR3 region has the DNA TGTGCCAGCAGCTCGGGCTCCTACGAGCAGTACTTC.

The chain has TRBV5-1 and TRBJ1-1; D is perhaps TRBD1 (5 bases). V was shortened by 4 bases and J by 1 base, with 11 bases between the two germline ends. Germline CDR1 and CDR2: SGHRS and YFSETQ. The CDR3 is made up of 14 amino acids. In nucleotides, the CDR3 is TGCGCCAGCAGCCCGGGGACCACGAACACTGAAGCTTTCTTT. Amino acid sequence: CASSPGTTNTEAFF.

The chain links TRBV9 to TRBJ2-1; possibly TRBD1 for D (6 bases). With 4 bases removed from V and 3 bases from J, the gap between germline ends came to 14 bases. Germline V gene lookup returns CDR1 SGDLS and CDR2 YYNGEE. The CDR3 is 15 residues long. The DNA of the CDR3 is TGTGCCAGCAGCCCCGGGACAATTGGCTACAATGAGCAGTTCTTC. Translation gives CASSPGTIGYNEQFF.

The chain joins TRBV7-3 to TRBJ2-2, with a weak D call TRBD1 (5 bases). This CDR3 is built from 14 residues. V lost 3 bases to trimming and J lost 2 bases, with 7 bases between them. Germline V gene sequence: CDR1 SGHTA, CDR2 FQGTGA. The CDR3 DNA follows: TGTGCCAGCAGCTTTGGACAAAACACCGGGGAGCTGTTTTTT. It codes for CASSFGQNTGELFF.

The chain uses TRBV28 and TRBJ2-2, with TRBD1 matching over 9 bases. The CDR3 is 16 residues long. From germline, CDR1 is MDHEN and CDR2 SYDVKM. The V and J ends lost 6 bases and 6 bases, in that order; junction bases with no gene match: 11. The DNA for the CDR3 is TGTGCCAGCAGGCGGGACAGGGTAAATTTGGCCGGGGAGCTGTTTTTT. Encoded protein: CASRRDRVNLAGELFF.

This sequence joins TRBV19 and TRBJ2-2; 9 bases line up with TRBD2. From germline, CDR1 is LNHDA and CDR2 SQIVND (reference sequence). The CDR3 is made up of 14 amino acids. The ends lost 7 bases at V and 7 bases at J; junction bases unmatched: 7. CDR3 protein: CASNGGRAIGELFF. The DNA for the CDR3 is TGTGCCAGTAATGGCGGGAGGGCCATCGGGGAGCTGTTTTTT.

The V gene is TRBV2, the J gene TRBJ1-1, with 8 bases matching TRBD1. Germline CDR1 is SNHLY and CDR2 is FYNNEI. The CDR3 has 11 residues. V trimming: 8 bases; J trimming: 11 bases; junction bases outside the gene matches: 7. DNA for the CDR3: TGTGCCAGCTTCAGGGGGCGCGAGGCTTTCTTT. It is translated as CASFRGREAFF.

CDR3 sequence reads: CASSLGGKLFF. CDR3 DNA sequence: TGTGCCAGCAGTTTGGGGGGAAAACTGTTTTTT. The chain links TRBV28 to TRBJ1-4; the D gene is possibly TRBD1 (5 bases). The ends were cut back, 3 bases at V and 10 bases at J, with 6 bases in the middle. The germline gives CDR1 MDHEN, CDR2 SYDVKM. The CDR3 runs to 11 residues.

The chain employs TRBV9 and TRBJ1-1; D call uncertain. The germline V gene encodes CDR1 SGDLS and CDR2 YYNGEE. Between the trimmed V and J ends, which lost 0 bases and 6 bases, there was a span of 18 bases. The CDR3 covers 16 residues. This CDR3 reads CASSVAFGPLGPEAFF. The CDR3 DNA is TGTGCCAGCAGCGTAGCCTTCGGGCCTCTAGGGCCTGAAGCTTTCTTT.

Written as DNA, the CDR3 is TGTGCCACCAGCAGGGCAATTGGCGGGATTCTAAACTATGGCTACACCTTC. This codes for CATSRAIGGILNYGYTF. This chain joins TRBV15 and TRBJ1-2; D gene unclear. Germline CDR1 reads LNHNV; CDR2 reads YYDKDF (reference sequence). Trimming took 3 bases from V and 2 from J, leaving 19 bases between them. The CDR3 is made up of 17 amino acids.

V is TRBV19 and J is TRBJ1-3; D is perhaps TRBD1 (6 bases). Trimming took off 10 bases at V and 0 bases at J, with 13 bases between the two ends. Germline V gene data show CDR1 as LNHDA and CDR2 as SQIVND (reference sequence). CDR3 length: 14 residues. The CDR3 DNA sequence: TGTGCCACCTCGACAGGCCGCTCTGGAAACACCATATATTTT. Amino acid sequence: CATSTGRSGNTIYF.

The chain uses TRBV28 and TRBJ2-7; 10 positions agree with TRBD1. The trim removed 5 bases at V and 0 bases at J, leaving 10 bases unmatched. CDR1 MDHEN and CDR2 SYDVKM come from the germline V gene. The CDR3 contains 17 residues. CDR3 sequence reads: CASSRRQGALSSYEQYF. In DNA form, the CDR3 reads TGTGCCAGCAGTAGGAGACAGGGGGCCCTTAGCTCCTACGAGCAGTACTTC.

In nucleotides, the CDR3 is TGTGCCAGCAGCCAAACATACACCGGGACCGTTATCTATGGCTACACCTTC. Amino acid sequence: CASSQTYTGTVIYGYTF. The V gene is TRBV3-1 (or the pseudogene TRBV3-2), the J gene TRBJ1-2, with D possibly being TRBD1 (5 bases). Germline CDR1 and CDR2: LGHDT and YNNKEL (reference sequence). CDR3 length: 17 amino acids. Deletions cut 2 bases from V and 4 bases from J, with 20 bases between.